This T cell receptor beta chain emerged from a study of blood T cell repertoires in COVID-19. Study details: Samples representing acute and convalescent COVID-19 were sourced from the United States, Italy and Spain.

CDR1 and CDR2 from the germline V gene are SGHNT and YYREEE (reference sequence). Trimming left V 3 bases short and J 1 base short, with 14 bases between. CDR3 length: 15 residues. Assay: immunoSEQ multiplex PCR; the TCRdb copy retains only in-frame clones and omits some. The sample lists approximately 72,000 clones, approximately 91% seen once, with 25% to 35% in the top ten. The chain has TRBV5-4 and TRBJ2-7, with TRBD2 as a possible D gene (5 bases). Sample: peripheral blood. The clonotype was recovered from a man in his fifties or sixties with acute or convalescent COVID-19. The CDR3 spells CASSYYGADSYEQYF. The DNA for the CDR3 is TGTGCCAGCAGCTATTATGGAGCGGATTCCTACGAGCAGTACTTC.